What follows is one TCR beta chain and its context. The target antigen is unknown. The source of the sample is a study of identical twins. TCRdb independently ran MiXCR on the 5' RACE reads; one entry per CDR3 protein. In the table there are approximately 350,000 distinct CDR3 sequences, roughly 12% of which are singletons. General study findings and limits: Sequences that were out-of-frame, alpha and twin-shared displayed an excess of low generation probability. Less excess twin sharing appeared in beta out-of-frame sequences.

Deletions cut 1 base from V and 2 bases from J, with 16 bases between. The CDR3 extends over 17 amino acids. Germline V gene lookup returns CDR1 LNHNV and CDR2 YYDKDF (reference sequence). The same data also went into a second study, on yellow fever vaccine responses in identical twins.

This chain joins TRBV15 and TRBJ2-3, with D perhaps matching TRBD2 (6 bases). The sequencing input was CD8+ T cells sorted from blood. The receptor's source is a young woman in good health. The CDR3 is CATSRVNGRPPTDTQYF. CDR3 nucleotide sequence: TGTGCCACCAGCAGAGTAAACGGGAGACCCCCCACAGATACGCAGTATTTT.